These T cell receptor beta chains were read from a single sample in a study of OX40 agonist ivuxolimab in advanced cancers. Repertoires were generated with immunoSEQ multiplex PCR, while TCRdb's copy carries only in-frame clones and drops some. In the table there are approximately 60,000 clones, around 93% of which are singletons. Specimen: CD4+ or CD8+ T cells sorted from blood, collected in a trial of the OX40 agonist ivuxolimab. All receptors derive from an adult with an advanced solid tumor such as melanoma, head and neck, liver or kidney cancer. The CDR3 runs from the conserved cysteine through the conserved F or W. Fields, in order: J gene, D gene, clone size, V gene, CDR3 DNA, CDR3 protein. A D gene is named only where the DNA matches it firmly. Expanded clones get a size class; other rows say once, few or many, or leave the size out.

TRBJ2-7 | - | - | TRBV4-2 | TGTGCCAGCAGCCAAGCAGCCGCGACGGGAGCCTACGAGCAGTACTTC | CASSQAAATGAYEQYF
TRBJ2-6 | - | - | TRBV11-2 | TGTGCCAGCAGCTTGGGGAGACTGGGAAGCTCTGGGGCCAACGTCCTGACTTTC | CASSLGRLGSSGANVLTF
TRBJ1-1 | - | - | TRBV4-1 | TGCGCCAGCAGCCAAGAACCAGTGCCCACTGAAGCTTTCTTT | CASSQEPVPTEAFF
TRBJ2-5 | TRBD1 | - | TRBV28 | TGTGCCAGCAGTTCCCCGACAGGGGTGATGGGAGAGACCCAGTACTTC | CASSSPTGVMGETQYF
TRBJ1-4 | - | - | TRBV27 | TGTGCCAGCAGTTTATTGGGTCAGGGGTTTGGAACTAATGAAAAACTGTTTTTT | CASSLLGQGFGTNEKLFF
TRBJ1-2 | - | - | TRBV5-6 | TGTGCCAGCAGCTTGGTAGATCCGGGGCCCTATGGCTACACCTTC | CASSLVDPGPYGYTF
TRBJ2-1 | - | - | TRBV11-1 | TGTGCCAGCAGAACTAGCTCGTATGAGCAGTTCTTC | CASRTSSYEQFF
TRBJ2-5 | - | - | TRBV4-1 | TGCGCCAGCAGCCAAAGAACGGGGGAAGAGACCCAGTACTTC | CASSQRTGEETQYF
TRBJ1-1 | TRBD1 | - | TRBV4-2 | TGTGCCAGCAGCCAGGACAGGGTTCCGAACACTGAAGCTTTCTTT | CASSQDRVPNTEAFF
TRBJ2-7 | - | - | TRBV6-1 | TGTGCCAGCAGTGAAGGCAGGGGGGATGACGAGCAGTACTTC | CASSEGRGDDEQYF
TRBJ1-2 | - | - | TRBV23-1 | TGCGCCAGCAGTCAATCGAATGTTAACTATGGCTACACCTTC | CASSQSNVNYGYTF
TRBJ2-1 | TRBD2 | - | TRBV11-2 | TGTGCCAGCAGCTCCGAGACTAGCGGGAGTTTGTGGGAGCAGTTCTTC | CASSSETSGSLWEQFF
TRBJ2-1 | - | - | TRBV13 | TGTGCCAGCAGCTTAAAGACCAACTCCTACAATGAGCAGTTCTTC | CASSLKTNSYNEQFF
TRBJ2-1 | - | - | TRBV14 | TGTGCCAGCAGCCCCCCCAGTTACAATGAGCAGTTCTTC | CASSPPSYNEQFF
TRBJ2-2 | - | once | TRBV15 | TGTGCCACCAGCAGAGTTGGCGGGACGAACACCGGGGAGCTGTTTTTT | CATSRVGGTNTGELFF
TRBJ2-7 | - | - | TRBV6-1 | TGTGCCAGCAACAGACACTTCTACGAGCAGTACTTC | CASNRHFYEQYF
TRBJ2-7 | - | - | TRBV19 | TGTGCCAGTAGTTTTACCGGGACGGATTCCTACGAGCAGTACTTC | CASSFTGTDSYEQYF
TRBJ2-1 | - | - | TRBV11-3 | TGTGCCAGCAGCTTAACGATTTCAAATGAGCAGTTCTTC | CASSLTISNEQFF
TRBJ2-7 | TRBD1 | - | TRBV13 | TGTGCCAGCAGCTCCAATATGCCCGGGGGACAGGGGGCGCGTGAGCAGTACTTC | CASSSNMPGGQGAREQYF
TRBJ1-2 | - | - | TRBV5-5 | TGTGCCAGCAGCTTGGGGGCTAACTATGGCTACACCTTC | CASSLGANYGYTF
TRBJ2-5 | - | - | TRBV4-1 | TGCGCCAGCAGCCAAGATCGTGCCCTCCAAGAGACCCAGTACTTC | CASSQDRALQETQYF
TRBJ1-4 | TRBD1 | - | TRBV14 | TGTGCCAGCAGCCAAGAAGGGGGCGCAACTAATGAAAAACTGTTTTTT | CASSQEGGATNEKLFF
TRBJ2-7 | - | - | TRBV2 | TGTGCCATCAGTCGGTGGACTAATAGCCACTACGAGCAGTACTTC | CAISRWTNSHYEQYF
TRBJ2-7 | TRBD2 | - | TRBV2 | TGTGCCAGCAGTGAAGGGTCTAGCGGGAGAATGTACGAGCAGTACTTC | CASSEGSSGRMYEQYF
TRBJ2-5 | - | - | TRBV5-6 | TGTGCCAGCAGCTTGAGAGCGGAGACCCAGTACTTC | CASSLRAETQYF
TRBJ2-7 | - | - | TRBV6-4 | TGTGCCAGGAAAAAAGCGGACTCCTACGAGCAGTACTTC | CARKKADSYEQYF
TRBJ2-3 | TRBD2 | - | TRBV7-9 | TGTGCCAGCAGCCTATCACTAGCGGCGACAGATACGCAGTATTTT | CASSLSLAATDTQYF
TRBJ2-1 | TRBD2 | - | TRBV7-2 | TGTGCCAGCAGCTTCACTCCTACCCGACTAGCGGGAGCCCGTGAGCAGTTCTTC | CASSFTPTRLAGAREQFF